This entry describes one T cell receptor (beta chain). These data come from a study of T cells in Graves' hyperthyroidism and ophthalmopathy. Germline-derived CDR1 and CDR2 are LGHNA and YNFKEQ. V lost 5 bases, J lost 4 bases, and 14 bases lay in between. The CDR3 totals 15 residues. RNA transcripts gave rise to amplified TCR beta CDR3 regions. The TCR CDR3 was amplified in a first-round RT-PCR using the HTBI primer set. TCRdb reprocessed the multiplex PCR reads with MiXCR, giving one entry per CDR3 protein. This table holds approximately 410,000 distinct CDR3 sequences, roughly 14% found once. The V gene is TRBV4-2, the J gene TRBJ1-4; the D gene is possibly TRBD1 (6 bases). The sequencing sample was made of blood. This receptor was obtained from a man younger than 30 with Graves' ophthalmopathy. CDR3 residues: CASSNRQVDNEKLFF. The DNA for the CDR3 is TGTGCCAGCAGCAATAGACAGGTGGATAATGAAAAACTGTTTTTT.